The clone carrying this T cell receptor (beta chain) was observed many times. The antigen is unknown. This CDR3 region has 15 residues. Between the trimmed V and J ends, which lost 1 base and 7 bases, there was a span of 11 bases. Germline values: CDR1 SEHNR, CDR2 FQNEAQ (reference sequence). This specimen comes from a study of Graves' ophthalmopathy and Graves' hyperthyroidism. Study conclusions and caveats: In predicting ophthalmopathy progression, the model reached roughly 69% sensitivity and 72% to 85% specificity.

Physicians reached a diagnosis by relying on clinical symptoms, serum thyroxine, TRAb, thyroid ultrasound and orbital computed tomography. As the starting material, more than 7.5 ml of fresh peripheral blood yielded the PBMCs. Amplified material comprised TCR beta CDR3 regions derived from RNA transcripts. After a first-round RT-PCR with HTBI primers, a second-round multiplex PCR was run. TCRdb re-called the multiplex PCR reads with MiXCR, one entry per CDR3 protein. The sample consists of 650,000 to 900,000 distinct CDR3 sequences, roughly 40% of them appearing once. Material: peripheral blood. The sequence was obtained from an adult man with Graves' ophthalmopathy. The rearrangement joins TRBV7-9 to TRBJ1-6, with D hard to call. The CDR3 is CASSLGEVRNSPLHF. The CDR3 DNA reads TGTGCCAGCAGCTTAGGTGAAGTCAGAAATTCACCCCTCCACTTT.